One T cell receptor beta chain is described in this entry. The CDR3 does not end in the conserved phenylalanine or tryptophan, so this is likely a read error. The data derive from a study of molecular identifiers for immune sequencing clone quantification. TCRdb re-called the PCR reads through MiXCR, storing one row per CDR3 protein. The sample carries about half a million distinct CDR3 sequences, roughly 26% recorded once. This CDR3 spans 9 amino acids. The V end lost 10 bases, the J end lost 5 bases, and 5 bases lay between the germline ends. Per germline, CDR1 SGHTA and CDR2 FQGTGA. Sequencing used naive CD8+ T cells from blood, with Jurkat cell RNA spiked in. Subset indicated: FACS-sorted CD8+CD4-CCR7+CD45RA+ naive T cells. This sequence was found in a human donor in good health. Some libraries in this study had Jurkat cell RNA spiked in. The gene calls are TRBV7-3 and TRBJ1-2; D is unresolved. CDR3 protein: CATLYGYTL. CDR3 sequence (DNA): TGTGCCACTCTATATGGCTACACCCTC.